The 3 T cell receptor beta chains below come from one sample, sequenced in a study of T-cell memory formation after mild COVID-19. MiXCR was run by TCRdb on the 5' RACE reads, yielding one entry per CDR3 protein. The sample has about half a million distinct CDR3 sequences, roughly 18% seen once. Source material: PBMCs or a T cell subset sorted from them (not recorded which). The receptor source for this set is an adult woman who had mild COVID-19 (a few samples of this study predate the infection). Cell type and time point are not known.

This clonotype has a handful of counts. The V and J genes are TRBV20-1 and TRBJ2-6; D call uncertain. The length of the CDR3 is 15 residues. The V gene's germline CDR1 is DFQATT and CDR2 SNEGSKA (reference sequence). With 2 bases removed from V and 4 bases from J, the gap between germline ends came to 12 bases. The CDR3 sequence is CSARNLQVGANVLTF. The CDR3 DNA is TGCAGTGCTAGAAACCTCCAGGTCGGGGCCAACGTCCTGACTTTC.

The chain uses TRBV27 and TRBJ2-1, with 7 bases aligning to TRBD1. V dropped 2 bases and J dropped 7; count of bases not matched to a gene: 8. CDR1 and CDR2 from the germline V gene are MNHEY and SMNVEV (reference sequence). The CDR3 consists of 15 residues. DNA of the CDR3: TGTGCCAGCAGTTTACACAGGGGCTGGGGGAATGAGCAGTTCTTC. It translates to CASSLHRGWGNEQFF.

The table lists this clonotype with a count of one. This sequence joins TRBV19 and TRBJ2-3, with D perhaps TRBD1 (6 bases). V lost 7 bases and J 2 bases, leaving 13 bases between the germline ends. Germline-derived CDR1 and CDR2 are LNHDA and SQIVND (reference sequence). The CDR3 spans 14 residues. CDR3 region: CASTQGSSTDTQYF. CDR3 DNA sequence: TGTGCCAGTACGCAGGGGTCCTCCACAGATACGCAGTATTTT.